This T cell receptor (beta chain) is drawn from a study of metastatic and nonmetastatic thyroid tumors. The CDR3 covers 15 residues. Germline V gene sequence: CDR1 SGHAT, CDR2 FQNNGV. Losses at the gene ends were 3 bases for V and 5 bases for J; bases not matched to a gene: 7. Original analysis: The authors used CDR3 differences across clinicopathological groups to build a distant-metastasis classifier for papillary thyroid cancer. TCRdb ran MiXCR on the PCR reads. TCRdb's processing, not the authors', yielded these V and J calls. Among 12,000 or so clones listed, about 33% were seen once. The table lists this clone with many counts. Thyroid surgery was performed in patients who had received no treatment beforehand.

The sample was tumor tissue. The sequence came from a female donor with papillary thyroid cancer or a benign thyroid nodule (not recorded which). Some clones in this sample may be carry-over from other donors' samples. The chain couples TRBV11-2 to TRBJ2-5, with 9 bases that match TRBD1. CDR3 sequence (DNA): TGTGCCAGCAGCTTGACAGGGGGGGCAGGGGAGACCCAGTACTTC. Translating gives CASSLTGGAGETQYF. The whole variable domain, remainder taken from reference TRBV11-2 and TRBJ2-5, is EAGVAQSPRYKIIEKRQSVAFWCNPISGHATLYWYQQILGQGPKLLIQFQNNGVVDDSQLPKDRFSAERLKGVDSTLKIQPAKLEDSAVYLCASSLTGGAGETQYFGPGTRLLVL.